This is a list of T cell receptor beta chains from one sample in a study of shared clonotypes between healthy human individuals. Sequenced by immunoSEQ multiplex PCR; TCRdb stores in-frame clones only, minus some. The sample shows about 2.3 million clones, 85% to 95% of them seen only once. Sequenced sample: naive CD4+ T cells from PBMCs. The receptor set was obtained from a young man in good health. Some clones in this sample may be carry-over from other donors' samples. CDR3s include the opening cysteine and the closing phenylalanine or tryptophan. The D gene is left open where the match is weak. A row's size may be missing; if present it is once, few, many or a size class.

.	TRBJ2-7	.	TRBV6-6	TGTGCCAGCAGTTACGAGGGAAGGGAGCAGTACTTC	CASSYEGREQYF
.	TRBJ1-2	TRBD1	TRBV15	TGTGCCACCAGCAGTCCGAGGGGGCTCGGCTACACCTTC	CATSSPRGLGYTF
.	TRBJ1-1	.	TRBV5-4	TGTGCCAGCAGCCAAGGGTGGGAAACTGAAGCTTTCTTT	CASSQGWETEAFF
.	TRBJ2-7	TRBD1	TRBV29-1	TGCAGCGTTGAAGTTCGGGGGACAGGGTCCTACGAGCAGTACTTC	CSVEVRGTGSYEQYF
.	TRBJ2-5	.	TRBV7-3	TGTGCCAGCAGCCCGAAGGGGGGATTTGAAGAGACCCAGTACTTC	CASSPKGGFEETQYF
.	TRBJ2-1	.	TRBV27	TGTGCCAGCAGTTGGGGCCCCTACAATGAGCAGTTCTTC	CASSWGPYNEQFF
.	TRBJ2-7	.	TRBV4-3	TGCGCCAGCAGCCATGGACACGAAGAAGACTACGAGCAGTACTTC	CASSHGHEEDYEQYF
.	TRBJ2-5	TRBD1	TRBV5-4	TGTGCCAGCAGCTTCCGGGACAGGGGGGAGACCCAGTACTTC	CASSFRDRGETQYF
.	TRBJ2-6	.	TRBV27	TGTGCCAGCAGTTTATTCTCTGGGGCCAACGTCCTGACTTTC	CASSLFSGANVLTF
.	TRBJ2-1	TRBD2	TRBV18	TGTGCCAGCTCACCAGCAGCGGGAGGGCTAGGCGGTGAGCAGTTCTTC	CASSPAAGGLGGEQFF
.	TRBJ1-4	.	TRBV18	TGTGCCAGCTCACAGGGGTCCCCAAATGAAAAACTGTTTTTT	CASSQGSPNEKLFF
.	TRBJ1-1	TRBD1	TRBV2	TGTGCCAGCAGTCAAGAGACAGGGGGCCCTGAAGCTTTCTTT	CASSQETGGPEAFF
.	TRBJ2-7	.	TRBV7-8	TGTGCCAGCAGCTCACCAGGGGACTCCTACGAGCAGTACTTC	CASSSPGDSYEQYF
.	TRBJ2-5	TRBD2	TRBV9	TGTGCCAGCAGCGCGCTAGCGGGAAGGGAGACCCAGTACTTC	CASSALAGRETQYF
once	TRBJ2-7	TRBD2	TRBV27	TGTGCCAGCAGGGGGGTCGCGGGAGCCTACGAGCAGTACTTC	CASRGVAGAYEQYF
.	TRBJ1-5	TRBD1	TRBV5-4	TGTGCCAGCAGTGCGGCAGGGGGACCCCAGCATTTT	CASSAAGGPQHF
.	TRBJ2-6	.	TRBV5-1	TGCGCCAGCAGCCCTATGGTTGGGGCCAACGTCCTGACTTTC	CASSPMVGANVLTF
.	TRBJ2-1	TRBD2	TRBV2	TGTGCCAGCAGTGGGATGGCGGGAGGGTCCTACAATGAGCAGTTCTTC	CASSGMAGGSYNEQFF
.	TRBJ2-5	.	TRBV18	TGTGCCAGCTCACCACCCGGGGTCGGAGAGACCCAGTACTTC	CASSPPGVGETQYF
.	TRBJ2-3	.	TRBV2	TGTGCCAGCAGTCGGGACCTTGGAACAGATACGCAGTATTTT	CASSRDLGTDTQYF
.	TRBJ2-2	.	TRBV10-1	TGCGCCAGCAGCGGTGGTAGCCGGACCGGGGAGCTGTTTTTT	CASSGGSRTGELFF
.	TRBJ1-2	.	TRBV2	TGTGCCAGCAGCCGGGACATTTCTGGCTACACCTTC	CASSRDISGYTF
.	TRBJ2-1	.	TRBV5-1	TGCGCCAGCAGCTTGAGCGGAGAAGCCTACAATGAGCAGTTCTTC	CASSLSGEAYNEQFF
.	TRBJ2-1	.	TRBV11-3	TGTGCCAGCAGCTTAGACTCGACCGGCAATGAGCAGTTCTTC	CASSLDSTGNEQFF
.	TRBJ2-7	.	TRBV5-6	TGTGCCAGCAGCTCCGGTCGTCAAGGCGAGCAGTACTTC	CASSSGRQGEQYF
.	TRBJ1-2	.	TRBV11-2	TGTGCCAGCAGCTTTTTAGTGGGGGCGCTTGGCTACACCTTC	CASSFLVGALGYTF
.	TRBJ2-1	.	TRBV28	TGTGCCAGCAGTTTAATAAGGGGGACAGAGCAGTTCTTC	CASSLIRGTEQFF
.	TRBJ1-2	TRBD1	TRBV19	TGTGCCACCGAGGACAGGGCGACTAACTATGGCTACACCTTC	CATEDRATNYGYTF
.	TRBJ2-7	.	TRBV11-2	TGTGCCAGCAGCTTAGTTCGGCAGGGCGAGCAGTACTTC	CASSLVRQGEQYF
once	TRBJ2-7	TRBD1	TRBV29-1	TGCAGCGCCCTCAAAGGGGGACAGGGGGTCTACGAGCAGTACTTC	CSALKGGQGVYEQYF
.	TRBJ2-1	TRBD2	TRBV30	TGTGCCTGGAGTCGGCTAGCGGGAGGCTCCTACAATGAGCAGTTCTTC	CAWSRLAGGSYNEQFF
.	TRBJ2-3	.	TRBV19	TGTGCCAGTAGTATAGATCAAGCGCAGTATTTT	CASSIDQAQYF
.	TRBJ1-2	TRBD1	TRBV19	TGTGCCAGTAGCCAAAAGAGGGGACAGGGAAGCGGCTACACCTTC	CASSQKRGQGSGYTF
.	TRBJ2-1	TRBD2	TRBV6-6	TGTGCCAGCAGCGGGACTAGCGGGACTACTGAGCAGTTCTTC	CASSGTSGTTEQFF
.	TRBJ2-3	.	TRBV6-6	TGTGCCAGCACCAAAAATGGGGATACGCAGTATTTT	CASTKNGDTQYF
once	TRBJ2-1	.	TRBV28	TGTGCCAGCAGTACCCCGCAGTCCTACAATGAGCAGTTCTTC	CASSTPQSYNEQFF
.	TRBJ2-7	.	TRBV19	TGTGCCAGTAGTGGGAGGAGGGAACGCGGCCTACCCCCTCTCGCCTATAGCGAGCAGTACTTC	CASSGRRERGLPPLAYSEQYF
few	TRBJ1-1	TRBD1	TRBV25-1	TGTGCCAGCATAGGACAGGGGAACACTGAAGCTTTCTTT	CASIGQGNTEAFF
.	TRBJ2-1	.	TRBV19	TGTGCCAGTAGTATTCTGCGGGCTGAGCAGTTCTTC	CASSILRAEQFF
.	TRBJ2-7	.	TRBV7-8	TGTGCCAGCAGCTTAGTCCCCGTCTTAAACTCCTACGAGCAGTACTTC	CASSLVPVLNSYEQYF